The present entry profiles one TCR beta chain with its context. Its cognate antigen is unknown. The data stem from a study of T cell repertoires in ileal Crohn's disease. Study details: At surgery, 30% to 40% of patients smoked, with median disease duration 7.9 years. Findings of the study overall: Compared with CD4 T cells, sorted CD8 cells carried more expanded clones.

Sample time point: inflamed ileum from the surgical specimen. The assay was immunoSEQ multiplex PCR, and TCRdb's table has in-frame clones only and misses some. The table shows nearly 3,000 clones, with about 85% occurring only once. The V and J ends lost 2 bases and 3 bases, in that order; junction bases with no gene match: 7. The germline V gene encodes CDR1 SGHTA and CDR2 FQGTGA. The CDR3 has 15 residues. This clonotype was obtained from an adult with Crohn's disease. The sample taken for sequencing was ileal tissue. This chain uses TRBV7-3 with TRBJ2-7; 7 nucleotides agree with TRBD2. The DNA for the CDR3 is TGTGCCAGCAGCTTAGGACTAGGCCCCGTCTACGAGCAGTACTTC. It codes for CASSLGLGPVYEQYF.